The sequence of this T cell receptor beta chain was determined in a study of blood T cells in healthy people across ages. This clonotype was seen only once. Its antigen is still unknown. The CDR3 runs to 16 residues. V was trimmed by 5 bases and J by 1 base, leaving 14 bases between them. Germline CDR1 is SGHTA and CDR2 is FQGNSA. In each sample, at least 7 million PBMCs were isolated. Whole-study findings and limits: Whereas aged donors had fewer naive CD4+ cells, long-lived donors had more of them and higher diversity. In older individuals, TCR beta diversity per million T cells was lower, falling roughly linearly with age.

With a J-beta primer mix and a sample-barcoded 5' primer, a second PCR ran about 7 to 12 cycles. TCRdb independently ran MiXCR on the 5' RACE reads; one entry per CDR3 protein. The data hold fewer than 750,000 distinct CDR3 sequences, with roughly half observed a single time. This chain uses TRBV7-2 with TRBJ1-4; D is perhaps TRBD1 (6 bases). The sequencing sample was made of blood. The sequence was collected from an elderly woman in good health. The CDR3 spells CASSTVTGLTNEKLFF. The DNA for the CDR3 is TGTGCCAGCAGCACAGTAACAGGGTTAACTAATGAAAAACTGTTTTTT.